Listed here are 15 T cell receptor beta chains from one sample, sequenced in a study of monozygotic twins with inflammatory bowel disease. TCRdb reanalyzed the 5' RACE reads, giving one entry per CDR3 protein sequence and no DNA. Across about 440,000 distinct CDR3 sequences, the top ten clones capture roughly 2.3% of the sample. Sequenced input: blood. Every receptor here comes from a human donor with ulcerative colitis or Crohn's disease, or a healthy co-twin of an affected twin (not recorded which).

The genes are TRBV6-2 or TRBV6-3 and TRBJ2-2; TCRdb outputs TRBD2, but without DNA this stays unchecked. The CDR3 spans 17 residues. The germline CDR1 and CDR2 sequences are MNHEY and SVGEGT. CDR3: CASSWTSGRVNTGELFF.

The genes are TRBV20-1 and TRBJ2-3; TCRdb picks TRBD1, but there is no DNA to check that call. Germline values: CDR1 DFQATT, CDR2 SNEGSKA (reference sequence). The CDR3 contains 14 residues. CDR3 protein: CSAPRTGATDTQYF.

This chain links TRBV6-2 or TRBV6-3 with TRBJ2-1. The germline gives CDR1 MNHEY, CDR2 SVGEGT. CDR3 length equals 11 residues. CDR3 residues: CASSPDDEQFF.

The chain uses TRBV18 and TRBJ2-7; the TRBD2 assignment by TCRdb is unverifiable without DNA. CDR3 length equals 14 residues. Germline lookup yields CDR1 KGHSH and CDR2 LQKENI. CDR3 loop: CASSPTAGSYEQYF.

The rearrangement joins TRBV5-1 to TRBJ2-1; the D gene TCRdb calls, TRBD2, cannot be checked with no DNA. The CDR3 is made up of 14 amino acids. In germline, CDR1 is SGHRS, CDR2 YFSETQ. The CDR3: CASSTGLAGHEQFF.

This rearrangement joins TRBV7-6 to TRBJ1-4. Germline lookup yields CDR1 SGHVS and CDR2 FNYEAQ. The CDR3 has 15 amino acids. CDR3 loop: CASSLITANSGKLFF.

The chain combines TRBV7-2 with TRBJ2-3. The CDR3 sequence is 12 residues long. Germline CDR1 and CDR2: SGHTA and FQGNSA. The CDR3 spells CASSSTQDTQYF.

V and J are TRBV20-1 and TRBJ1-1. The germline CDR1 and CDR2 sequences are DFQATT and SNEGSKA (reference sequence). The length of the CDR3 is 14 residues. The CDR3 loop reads CSAREDFRDTEAFF.

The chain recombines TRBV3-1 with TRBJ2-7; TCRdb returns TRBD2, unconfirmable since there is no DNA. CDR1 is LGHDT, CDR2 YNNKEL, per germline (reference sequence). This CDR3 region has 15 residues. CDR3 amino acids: CASSQDGGVSYEQYF.

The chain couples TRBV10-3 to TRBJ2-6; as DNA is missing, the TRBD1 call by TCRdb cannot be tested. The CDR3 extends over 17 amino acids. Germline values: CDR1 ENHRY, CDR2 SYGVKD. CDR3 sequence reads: CAISEASGVAGANVLTF.

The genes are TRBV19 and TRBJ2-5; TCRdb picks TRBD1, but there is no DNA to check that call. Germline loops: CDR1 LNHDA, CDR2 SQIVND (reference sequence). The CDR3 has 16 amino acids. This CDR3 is CASSTLPGTGAETQYF.

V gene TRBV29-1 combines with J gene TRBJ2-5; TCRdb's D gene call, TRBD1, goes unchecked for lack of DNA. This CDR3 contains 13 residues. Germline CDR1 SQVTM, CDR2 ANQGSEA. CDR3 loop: CSVEHAPKETQYF.

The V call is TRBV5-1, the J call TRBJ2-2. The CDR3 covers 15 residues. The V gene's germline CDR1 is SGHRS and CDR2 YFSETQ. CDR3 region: CASRLGVFDTGELFF.

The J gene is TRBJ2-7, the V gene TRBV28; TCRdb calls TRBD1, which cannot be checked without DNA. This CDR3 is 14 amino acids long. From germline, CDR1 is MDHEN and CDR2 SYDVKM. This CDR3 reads CASSLYGRVGEQYF.

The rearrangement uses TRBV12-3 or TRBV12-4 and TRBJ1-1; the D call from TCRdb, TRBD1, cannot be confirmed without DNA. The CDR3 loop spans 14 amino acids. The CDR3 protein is CASSTRTGPAEAFF.